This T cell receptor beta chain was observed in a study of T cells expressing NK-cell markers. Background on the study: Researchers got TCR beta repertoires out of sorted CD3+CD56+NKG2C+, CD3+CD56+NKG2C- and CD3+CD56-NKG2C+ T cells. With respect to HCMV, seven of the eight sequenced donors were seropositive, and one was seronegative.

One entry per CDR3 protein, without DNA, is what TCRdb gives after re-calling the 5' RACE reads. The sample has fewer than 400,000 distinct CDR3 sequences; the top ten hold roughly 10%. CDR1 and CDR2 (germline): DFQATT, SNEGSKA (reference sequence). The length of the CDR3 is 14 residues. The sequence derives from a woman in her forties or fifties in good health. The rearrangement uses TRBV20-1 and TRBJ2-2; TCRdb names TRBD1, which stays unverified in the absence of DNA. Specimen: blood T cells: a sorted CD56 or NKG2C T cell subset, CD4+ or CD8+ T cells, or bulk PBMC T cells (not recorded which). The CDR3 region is CSAERGLSTGELFF.